The 22 T cell receptor beta chains below come from one sample, sequenced in a study of spatial heterogeneity in lung cancer. MiXCR was run by TCRdb on the 5' RACE reads, yielding one entry per CDR3 protein. The sample lists fewer than 18,000 distinct CDR3 sequences; just over 3.5% were seen once. Time point in this sample: sample taken at primary tumor resection. This specimen was normal lung tissue next to the tumor, taken at surgery. The receptor set was obtained from a male donor with early-stage non-small cell lung cancer.

This clonotype was counted ten times or more. This beta chain is a stray sequence in a library constructed for alpha chains; its clone size is not meaningful. The chain recombines TRBV6-5 with TRBJ2-2, with 7 bases identical to TRBD1. The CDR3 extends over 15 amino acids. The trim removed 6 bases at V and 1 base at J, leaving 5 bases unmatched. CDR1 and CDR2 from the germline V gene are MNHEY and SVGAGI. CDR3: CASRGTEKNTGELFF. For the CDR3, the DNA is TGTGCCAGCAGGGGGACAGAGAAGAACACCGGGGAGCTGTTTTTT.

The table lists this clonotype with many counts. A library prepared for alpha chains yielded this beta chain as an off-target read; its size is of little meaning. This chain joins TRBV6-6 and TRBJ2-3, with D perhaps assigned TRBD1 or TRBD2 (5 bases each). Germline CDR1 reads MNHNY; CDR2 reads SVGAGI (reference sequence). The CDR3 runs 13 residues. The V gene lost 8 bases and the J gene lost 4 bases, with 13 bases spanning the gap. The CDR3 reads CASANLGADTQYF. CDR3 DNA: TGTGCCAGCGCCAATTTGGGGGCAGATACGCAGTATTTT.

This clonotype was counted ten times or more. This beta chain represents an off-target read in a library built for alpha chains; its size is of limited meaning. J is TRBJ2-1 and V is TRBV11-2; 8 nucleotides line up with TRBD2. V shed 4 bases, J shed 4 bases, and the junction held 0 bases outside the gene matches. The CDR3 extends over 13 amino acids. CDR1 and CDR2 (germline): SGHAT, FQNNGV. The CDR3 DNA sequence: TGTGCCAGCAGCTCGGGAGGGTACAATGAGCAGTTCTTC. The encoded protein is CASSSGGYNEQFF.

This clonotype showed up many times. A library prepared for alpha chains yielded this beta chain as an off-target read; its size is of little meaning. The V and J genes are TRBV11-2 and TRBJ1-4; TRBD1 aligns across 9 bases. The CDR3 loop spans 15 amino acids. Unmatched junction bases numbered 6, after V lost 5 bases and J lost 5 bases. From germline, CDR1 is SGHAT and CDR2 FQNNGV. Written as DNA, the CDR3 is TGTGCCAGCAGCGCTCCCGGGACAGGGAATGAAAAACTGTTTTTT. This encodes CASSAPGTGNEKLFF.

Ten or more counts support this clonotype. Being off target in a library aimed at alpha chains, this beta chain has a size of little meaning. V is TRBV18 and J is TRBJ1-5; D gene ambiguous. This CDR3 region has 14 residues. V was pared by 2 bases and J by 7 bases, with 12 bases between. The germline gives CDR1 KGHSH, CDR2 LQKENI. CDR3 DNA: TGTGCCAGCTCACCAGGCGGGGAGAGCCAGCCCCAGCATTTT. Protein: CASSPGGESQPQHF. Supplemented by reference TRBV18 and TRBJ1-5, the full variable domain reads NAGVMQNPRHLVRRRGQEARLRCSPMKGHSHVYWYRQLPEEGLKFMVYLQKENIIDESGMPKERFSAEFPKEGPSILRIQQVVRGDSAAYFCASSPGGESQPQHFGDGTRLSIL.

This clonotype was seen ten or more times. The library was built for alpha chains, so this beta chain is an off-target read and its size means little. V is TRBV7-9 and J is TRBJ2-4; D may correspond to TRBD1 or TRBD2 (5 bases each). CDR1 and CDR2 from the germline V gene are SEHNR and FQNEAQ (reference sequence). This CDR3 is built from 17 residues. V shed 3 bases and J shed 7 bases, with 22 bases lying between them. CDR3 residues: CASSFITGTRNENIQYF. CDR3 bases: TGTGCCAGCAGCTTTATCACCGGGACGCGTAATGAGAACATTCAGTACTTC.

The table lists this clonotype with many counts. This beta chain represents an off-target read in a library built for alpha chains; its size is of limited meaning. The chain has TRBV7-2 and TRBJ2-3; TRBD2 matches at 7 bases. The CDR3 totals 16 residues. Germline V gene sequence: CDR1 SGHTA, CDR2 FQGNSA. V gave up 5 bases and J gave up 1 base; unmatched junction bases: 9. The CDR3 coding sequence is TGTGCCAGCAGCCCGAGGTCTAGCGGCCGCACAGATACGCAGTATTTT. This sequence encodes CASSPRSSGRTDTQYF.

This clonotype is medium-sized by share. This beta chain came through as a stray read in a library set up for alpha chains, and its size says little. This sequence joins TRBV9 and TRBJ1-1; a possible D gene is TRBD1 (5 bases). V was trimmed by 0 bases and J by 1 base, leaving 7 bases between them. CDR1 and CDR2 (germline): SGDLS, YYNGEE. This CDR3 region has 14 residues. The CDR3 DNA follows: TGTGCCAGCAGCGTAGGTAGGGGGAACACTGAAGCTTTCTTT. It encodes CASSVGRGNTEAFF.

This clonotype came up many times. This beta chain appears as a stray read in a library generated for alpha chains; its size is not informative. The chain combines TRBV12-3 or TRBV12-4 with TRBJ1-1; unclear D gene. The CDR3 consists of 12 residues. V was shortened by 1 base and J by 6 bases, with 6 bases between the two germline ends. CDR3 bases: TGTGCCAGCAGTTTAGGCCGGGCTGAAGCTTTCTTT. Its translation is CASSLGRAEAFF.

This clonotype was counted ten times or more. Within a library made for alpha chains, this beta chain is off target, and its count is uninformative. The V and J genes are TRBV29-1 and TRBJ2-1, with D perhaps matching TRBD1 (6 bases). CDR1 and CDR2 from the germline V gene are SQVTM and ANQGSEA. V was trimmed by 6 bases and J by 4 bases, leaving 10 bases between them. The CDR3 consists of 12 residues. The CDR3 sequence is CSVQRGYNEQFF. The CDR3, as DNA: TGCAGCGTCCAAAGGGGGTACAATGAGCAGTTCTTC.

This clonotype has a count of ten or more. This beta chain is an unintended read in a library built for alpha chains; its size means little. The chain recombines TRBV10-3 with TRBJ2-1; TRBD2 might be the D (6 bases). This CDR3 is 13 amino acids long. Trimming cost V 7 bases and J 0 bases, with 7 bases left between them. In germline, CDR1 is ENHRY, CDR2 SYGVKD. The CDR3 DNA reads as TGTGCCATCACCGGGAGCTCCTACAATGAGCAGTTCTTC. Its translation: CAITGSSYNEQFF.

This clonotype came up many times. This beta chain represents an off-target read in a library built for alpha chains; its size is of limited meaning. This chain links TRBV27 with TRBJ2-1, with unresolved D. The CDR3 is made up of 18 amino acids. The V gene's germline CDR1 is MNHEY and CDR2 SMNVEV (reference sequence). V dropped 5 bases and J dropped 2 bases, with 22 bases sitting between them. The CDR3: CASSIVPPQELTYNEQFF. CDR3 in DNA: TGTGCCAGCAGTATCGTCCCGCCGCAGGAGCTAACCTACAATGAGCAGTTCTTC.

Worth noting for this clonotype: With the library built for alpha chains, this beta chain is off target and its frequency is not meaningful. This chain uses TRBV19 with TRBJ2-5; 7 bases match TRBD1. The CDR3 sequence is 14 residues long. J gave up 5 bases and V 5 bases, and 8 bases lay outside the gene matches. CDR1 and CDR2 (germline): LNHDA, SQIVND (reference sequence). Written as DNA, the CDR3 is TGTGCCAGTAGTGCCACAGGGGTGCGGGAGACCCAGTACTTC. It encodes CASSATGVRETQYF. Looking up the rest from reference TRBV19 and TRBJ2-5 gives the full variable domain: DGGITQSPKYLFRKEGQNVTLSCEQNLNHDAMYWYRQDPGQGLRLIYYSQIVNDFQKGDIAEGYSVSREKKESFPLTVTSAQKNPTAFYLCASSATGVRETQYFGPGTRLLVL.

This clonotype was picked up many times. Because the library targeted alpha chains, this beta chain is an off-target read whose size means little. V is TRBV5-1 and J is TRBJ2-1; D gene uncertain. The germline V and J ends were trimmed by 0 bases and 6 bases, with 13 bases remaining between them. Germline V lookup: CDR1 SGHRS, CDR2 YFSETQ. The CDR3 covers 15 residues. The CDR3, as DNA: TGCGCCAGCAGCTTGGATGTGACCCTCGGCAATGAGCAGTTCTTC. This translates into CASSLDVTLGNEQFF. Complete variable domain (other parts from reference TRBV5-1 and TRBJ2-1): KAGVTQTPRYLIKTRGQQVTLSCSPISGHRSVSWYQQTPGQGLQFLFEYFSETQRNKGNFPGRFSGRQFSNSRSEMNVSTLELGDSALYLCASSLDVTLGNEQFFGPGTRLTVL.

This clonotype was seen many times. Because this beta chain is a stray read in a library intended to capture alpha chains, its abundance should not be given much weight. This rearrangement joins TRBV20-1 to TRBJ2-1; 15 bases map to TRBD2. Germline V lookup: CDR1 DFQATT, CDR2 SNEGSKA (reference sequence). V shed 5 bases, J shed 3 bases, and the junction held 20 bases outside the gene matches. CDR3 length equals 21 residues. CDR3 loop: CSARPARGGTSGRRDYNEQFF. CDR3 DNA sequence: TGCAGTGCTCGACCCGCTAGAGGAGGGACTAGCGGGAGGAGAGACTACAATGAGCAGTTCTTC.

This clonotype came up many times. Found in a library prepared for alpha chains, this beta chain is an off-target read, and its abundance has little meaning. The chain employs TRBV3-1 and TRBJ2-1, with a tentative D call TRBD2 (5 bases). The CDR3 extends over 14 amino acids. Trimming left V 1 base short and J 4 bases short, with 8 bases between. Germline assignment: CDR1 LGHDT and CDR2 YNNKEL (reference sequence). The CDR3, as DNA: TGTGCCAGCAGCCAAGTGGGAGTATACAATGAGCAGTTCTTC. This sequence encodes CASSQVGVYNEQFF.

This clonotype has a count of ten or more. In a library made to pick up alpha chains, this beta chain is a stray read with a size that means little. The rearrangement uses TRBV6-1 and TRBJ2-3; D tentatively fits TRBD1 or TRBD2 (5 bases each). Germline V CDR1 and CDR2: MNHNS, SASEGT. V was shortened by 5 bases and J by 4 bases, with 16 bases between the two germline ends. The CDR3 is 15 amino acids. This chain's CDR3 is CASSYGTVIADTQYF. For the CDR3, the DNA is TGTGCCAGCAGTTACGGGACGGTCATAGCAGATACGCAGTATTTT.

This clonotype was observed many times. This beta chain is an off-target read within a library intended for alpha chains, so its frequency means little. The chain joins TRBV19 to TRBJ2-1, with a tentative D call TRBD2 (5 bases). The V gene lost 3 bases and the J gene lost 0 bases, with 9 bases spanning the gap. The CDR3 runs to 15 residues. Germline V gene sequence: CDR1 LNHDA, CDR2 SQIVND (reference sequence). CDR3 DNA: TGTGCCAGTAGTATTGACGGAGGCTCCTACAATGAGCAGTTCTTC. It specifies CASSIDGGSYNEQFF.

This clonotype was seen ten or more times. With the library built for alpha chains, this beta chain is off target and its frequency is not meaningful. This sequence joins TRBV27 and TRBJ2-3, with D perhaps matching TRBD1 (6 bases). CDR3 length equals 15 residues. Deletions cut 5 bases from V and 1 base from J, with 13 bases between. From germline, CDR1 is MNHEY and CDR2 SMNVEV (reference sequence). The CDR3 is CASSGYRERTDTQYF. In DNA, the CDR3 is TGTGCCAGCAGTGGTTACAGGGAACGCACAGATACGCAGTATTTT.

This clonotype was counted at least ten times. This beta chain is an unintended read in a library built for alpha chains; its size means little. J is TRBJ2-1 and V is TRBV7-8; no clear D. The CDR3 has 17 residues. Germline V gene sequence: CDR1 SGHVS, CDR2 FQNEAQ. Deletions cut 10 bases from V and 4 bases from J, with 26 bases between. DNA of the CDR3: TGTGCCACCGCGTCTAGAGCCCTAGGAGTTAAGTACAATGAGCAGTTCTTC. It is translated as CATASRALGVKYNEQFF.

This clonotype was observed many times. In a library made to pick up alpha chains, this beta chain is a stray read with a size that means little. This chain links TRBV7-2 with TRBJ2-1; D ambiguous. V shed 7 bases and J shed 6 bases, with 13 bases lying between them. CDR3 length: 13 amino acids. In germline, CDR1 is SGHTA, CDR2 FQGNSA. CDR3: CASTPPNLNEQFF. CDR3 in DNA: TGTGCCAGCACTCCTCCGAATCTCAATGAGCAGTTCTTC.

This clonotype has a count of ten or more. For a library built for alpha chains, this beta chain is a stray read; little rests on its size. The rearrangement uses TRBV5-1 and TRBJ1-2, with D perhaps matching TRBD1 (6 bases). The CDR3 extends over 14 amino acids. V shed 0 bases and J shed 6 bases, with 12 bases lying between them. Germline CDR1 SGHRS, CDR2 YFSETQ. CDR3 loop: CASSLEGGRNGYTF. In DNA, the CDR3 is TGCGCCAGCAGCTTGGAGGGGGGCCGGAATGGCTACACCTTC. Complete variable domain (other parts from reference TRBV5-1 and TRBJ1-2): KAGVTQTPRYLIKTRGQQVTLSCSPISGHRSVSWYQQTPGQGLQFLFEYFSETQRNKGNFPGRFSGRQFSNSRSEMNVSTLELGDSALYLCASSLEGGRNGYTFGSGTRLTVV.